This TCR beta chain was sequenced in a study of blood T cell repertoires in COVID-19. The CDR3 has 16 residues. V lost 7 bases to trimming and J lost 5 bases; unmatched junction nucleotides: 11. Germline values: CDR1 ENHRY, CDR2 SYGVKD. TCRdb keeps only in-frame clones here, not all; method: immunoSEQ multiplex PCR. The sample lists some 170,000 clones, more than 80% occurring once. The chain employs TRBV10-3 and TRBJ2-5; 12 nucleotides match TRBD2. What was sequenced was peripheral blood. This TCR derives from a woman aged 55-70 years with COVID-19, enrolled during active disease. CDR3 amino acids: CAIKAASGGAQETQYF. CDR3 nucleotide sequence: TGTGCCATCAAGGCGGCTAGCGGGGGGGCCCAGGAGACCCAGTACTTC.